This T cell receptor (beta chain) appears in the sequencing data of a study of blood T cell repertoires in COVID-19. As for the study in general: Acute and convalescent COVID-19 specimens originated in the United States, Italy and Spain. The cDNA or gDNA used as material had been derived from T cells, B-cell-depleted T cells, or PBMCs.

The CDR3 has 16 residues. Germline CDR1 and CDR2: LNHDA and SQIVND (reference sequence). V was clipped by 0 bases and J by 3 bases; unmatched bases: 5. Per the study methods: From reference gene primer amplification, estimates of nucleated cell counts were derived. Generated by immunoSEQ multiplex PCR, the TCRdb table keeps only in-frame clones and is missing some. The V and J calls and clone size are taken from that table; D and trimming were inferred from the DNA. The sample holds 180,000 or so clones, approximately 88% seen once. Either two negative PCRs, clearance, or symptom resolution qualified Cohort 3 donors as recovered.

The TCR sequence derives from a woman aged 60 to 75 who had recovered from COVID-19. The rearrangement uses TRBV19 and TRBJ2-1, with 7 bases that match TRBD1. The sample comprised PBMCs or T cells enriched from blood (not recorded which). The chain's CDR3 is CASSIEVTGDYNEQFF. Written as DNA, the CDR3 is TGTGCCAGTAGTATAGAGGTCACAGGGGACTACAATGAGCAGTTCTTC.